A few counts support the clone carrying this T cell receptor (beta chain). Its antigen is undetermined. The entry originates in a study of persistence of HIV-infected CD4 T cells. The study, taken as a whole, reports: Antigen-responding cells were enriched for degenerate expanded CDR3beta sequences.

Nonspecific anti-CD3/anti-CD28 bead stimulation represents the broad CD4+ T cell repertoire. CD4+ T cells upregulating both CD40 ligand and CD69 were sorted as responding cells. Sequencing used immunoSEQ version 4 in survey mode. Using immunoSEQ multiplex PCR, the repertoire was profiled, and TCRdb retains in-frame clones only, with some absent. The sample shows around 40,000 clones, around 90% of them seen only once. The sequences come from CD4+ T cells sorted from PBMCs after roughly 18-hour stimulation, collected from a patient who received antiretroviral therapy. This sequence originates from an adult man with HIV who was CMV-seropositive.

The CDR3 region is CASSSGGPGGQPQHF. In nucleotides, the CDR3 is TGTGCCAGCAGTTCTGGGGGACCTGGGGGTCAGCCCCAGCATTTT. V and J are TRBV6-5 and TRBJ1-5; maybe TRBD1 (5 bases). The CDR3 totals 15 residues. V was cut by 4 bases and J by 6 bases, with 16 bases left in between. Germline values: CDR1 MNHEY, CDR2 SVGAGI.